Listed here are 3 T cell receptor beta chains from one sample, sequenced in a study of T cell responses to AZD1222 COVID-19 vaccine. Method: immunoSEQ multiplex PCR; TCRdb's copy keeps in-frame clones and lacks some. The sample has more than 100,000 clones, 80% to 90% seen once. This material consisted of peripheral blood, taken on day 0 of AZD1222 vaccination. The receptors derive from an adult in good health.

This clone was picked up a small number of times. V gene TRBV14 combines with J gene TRBJ1-3, with D maybe TRBD1 (5 bases). V was clipped by 4 bases and J by 0 bases, with 16 bases between them. Per germline, CDR1 SGHDN and CDR2 FVKESK. This CDR3 spans 17 amino acids. The CDR3 DNA is TGTGCCAGCAGCCGCAATAGGCCGGGGCTCTCTGGAAACACCATATATTTT. Translation gives CASSRNRPGLSGNTIYF.

The chain recombines TRBV6-1 with TRBJ1-3, with 8 bases matching TRBD1. This CDR3 region has 17 residues. CDR1 is MNHNS, CDR2 SASEGT, per germline. V lost 0 bases, J lost 2 bases, and 6 bases stayed unmatched. CDR3 loop: CASSEARQGAPGNTIYF. CDR3 nucleotide sequence: TGTGCCAGCAGTGAAGCGCGGCAGGGGGCGCCTGGAAACACCATATATTTT.

The J gene is TRBJ1-3, the V gene TRBV12-3 or TRBV12-4; possibly TRBD1 for D (6 bases). V was cut by 5 bases and J by 7 bases, with 6 bases left in between. The CDR3 length is 11 residues. This CDR3 reads CASSRGNTIYF. In nucleotides, the CDR3 is TGTGCCAGCAGTAGGGGGAACACCATATATTTT.